This TCR beta chain emerged from a study of blood T cell repertoires in COVID-19. Assay used: immunoSEQ multiplex PCR; TCRdb lists only in-frame clones, some missing. The sample contains under 250,000 clones, 82% of which appear only once. Looked up from germline, CDR1 is LNHDA and CDR2 is SQIVND (reference sequence). Trimming left V 1 base short and J 0 bases short, with 9 bases between. CDR3 length equals 15 residues. V gene TRBV19 combines with J gene TRBJ1-2; D unresolved. This clonotype was sampled from a woman aged 55-75 years who had recovered from COVID-19. Material: PBMCs or T cells enriched from blood (not recorded which). CDR3: CASSIVEETNYGYTF. The DNA for the CDR3 is TGTGCCAGTAGTATAGTCGAGGAAACTAACTATGGCTACACCTTC.